Following are 18 T cell receptor beta chains from one sample sequenced in a study of cytomegalovirus exposure and HLA in healthy donors. The assay was immunoSEQ multiplex PCR, and TCRdb's table has in-frame clones only and misses some. This table has 210,000 or so clones, almost 90% appearing once. The sample was PBMCs. These receptor sequences come from a young woman in good health and CMV-seronegative.

This clone came up a few times. The chain is built from TRBV6-5 and TRBJ2-7; TRBD2 is a possible D gene (6 bases). The V gene's germline CDR1 is MNHEY and CDR2 SVGAGI. The CDR3 runs 14 residues. The V end lost 5 bases, the J end lost 2 bases, and 13 bases lay between the germline ends. For the CDR3, the DNA is TGTGCCAGCAGTGAATTAGGAGGGGCCTACGAGCAGTACTTC. It translates to CASSELGGAYEQYF.

V is TRBV7-9 and J is TRBJ1-2; D call uncertain. The CDR3 loop spans 15 amino acids. Germline values: CDR1 SEHNR, CDR2 FQNEAQ (reference sequence). Deletions cut 0 bases from V and 4 bases from J, with 12 bases between. CDR3 in amino acids: CASSLAGGSPYGYTF. DNA of the CDR3: TGTGCCAGCAGCTTAGCGGGAGGCAGTCCCTATGGCTACACCTTC.

The chain has TRBV19 and TRBJ2-7; 8 nucleotides match TRBD1. Germline CDR1 LNHDA, CDR2 SQIVND (reference sequence). The CDR3 is 16 residues long. Germline trimming cut 6 bases from V and 2 bases from J; bases unmatched to any gene: 12. The CDR3 DNA is TGTGCCAGTAGCTTGAGACCCCAGGGGGCTGCCTACGAGCAGTACTTC. It encodes CASSLRPQGAAYEQYF.

The rearrangement joins TRBV4-1 to TRBJ2-3, with TRBD2 matching over 11 bases. Germline trimming cut 3 bases from V and 3 bases from J; bases unmatched to any gene: 8. From germline, CDR1 is MGHRA and CDR2 YSYEKL. This CDR3 has 17 amino acids. The CDR3 DNA follows: TGCGCCAGCAGCCATCCCACTAGCGGGAGAATAACAGATACGCAGTATTTT. The encoded protein is CASSHPTSGRITDTQYF.

The rearrangement links TRBV15 to TRBJ1-1; a possible D gene is TRBD1 (6 bases). The CDR3 extends over 14 amino acids. CDR1 is LNHNV and CDR2 is YYDKDF in the germline V gene (reference sequence). Trimming cost V 0 bases and J 4 bases, with 9 bases left between them. The chain's CDR3 is CATSREGARTEAFF. DNA of the CDR3: TGTGCCACCAGCAGAGAGGGGGCGCGCACTGAAGCTTTCTTT. The variable domain in full, completed from reference TRBV15 and TRBJ1-1, reads DAMVIQNPRYQVTQFGKPVTLSCSQTLNHNVMYWYQQKSSQAPKLLFHYYDKDFNNEADTPDNFQSRRPNTSFCFLDIRSPGLGDTAMYLCATSREGARTEAFFGQGTRLTVV.

V is TRBV4-2 and J is TRBJ1-2, with D perhaps matching TRBD1 (6 bases). V was clipped by 4 bases and J by 3 bases, with 15 bases between them. Germline V gives CDR1 LGHNA, CDR2 YNFKEQ. The CDR3 consists of 15 residues. The CDR3 sequence: CASSPPGASDYGYTF. CDR3 bases: TGTGCCAGCAGCCCACCAGGGGCGTCGGACTATGGCTACACCTTC.

The rearrangement links TRBV11-2 to TRBJ2-4, with 9 positions matching TRBD1. The CDR3 length is 14 residues. With V trimmed by 5 bases and J by 8 bases, 7 bases remained unmatched. Germline CDR1 is SGHAT and CDR2 is FQNNGV. This CDR3 reads CASSRGTGRDIQYF. The CDR3 DNA reads as TGTGCCAGCAGCCGCGGGACAGGGAGGGACATTCAGTACTTC.

V gene TRBV15 combines with J gene TRBJ1-1; 7 positions agree with TRBD1. In germline, CDR1 is LNHNV, CDR2 YYDKDF (reference sequence). The CDR3 totals 14 residues. Germline trimming cut 0 bases from V and 7 bases from J; bases unmatched to any gene: 5. CDR3 sequence reads: CATSRDRAGGEAFF. As DNA, the CDR3 is TGTGCCACCAGCAGAGATCGGGCAGGGGGTGAAGCTTTCTTT.

This clone was seen more than once but under ten times. The V gene is TRBV28, the J gene TRBJ2-7; unclear D gene. Trimming stripped 5 bases from V and 2 bases from J, with 4 bases between. The length of the CDR3 is 11 residues. The germline CDR1 and CDR2 sequences are MDHEN and SYDVKM. The CDR3 sequence is CASSPAYEQYF. The CDR3 coding sequence is TGTGCCAGCAGTCCGGCCTACGAGCAGTACTTC.

This chain links TRBV4-2 with TRBJ2-7; possibly TRBD1 for D (5 bases). Germline V gene lookup returns CDR1 LGHNA and CDR2 YNFKEQ. The CDR3 covers 19 residues. Trimming pared 2 bases from V and 0 bases from J, leaving 23 bases between. CDR3 region: CASSQRTSPAKGRSYEQYF. The CDR3 nucleotides read TGTGCCAGCAGCCAACGCACCTCGCCCGCGAAGGGGCGCTCCTACGAGCAGTACTTC.

The gene calls are TRBV28 and TRBJ1-5; the D gene is possibly TRBD1 (6 bases). Germline V CDR1 and CDR2: MDHEN, SYDVKM. This CDR3 region has 13 residues. Trimming took 5 bases from V and 7 from J, leaving 12 bases between them. CDR3 nucleotides: TGTGCCAGCAGTCTACAGGGTGGCCAGCCCCAGCATTTT. This codes for CASSLQGGQPQHF.

This sequence joins TRBV28 and TRBJ2-7, with D tentatively TRBD2 (6 bases). Trimming shortened V by 5 bases and J by 2 bases, and 13 bases separated the two germline ends. The CDR3 is made up of 14 amino acids. CDR1 and CDR2 from the germline V gene are MDHEN and SYDVKM. CDR3: CASSPREAPYEQYF. The CDR3 DNA follows: TGTGCCAGCAGTCCGAGGGAGGCACCCTACGAGCAGTACTTC.

The CDR3 nucleotides are TGTGCCAGCAGTCTGGGACTAACCCTCAATGAGCAGTTCTTC. Amino acids: CASSLGLTLNEQFF. The V and J genes are TRBV27 and TRBJ2-1, with 7 nucleotides matching TRBD2. The CDR3 is 14 residues long. V lost 5 bases and J lost 6; bases outside the gene matches: 7. Germline V gives CDR1 MNHEY, CDR2 SMNVEV (reference sequence).

The chain employs TRBV11-2 and TRBJ1-1; TRBD1 matches 9 bases. The CDR3 has 14 residues. V shed 3 bases, J shed 5 bases, and the junction held 4 bases outside the gene matches. Germline V gene sequence: CDR1 SGHAT, CDR2 FQNNGV. CDR3 coding DNA: TGTGCCAGCAGCTTTGGGACAGGGTGGACTGAAGCTTTCTTT. It specifies CASSFGTGWTEAFF.

This clone was recorded once. The chain employs TRBV7-2 and TRBJ2-7; perhaps TRBD2 as D (6 bases). CDR3 length: 15 residues. The germline CDR1 and CDR2 sequences are SGHTA and FQGNSA. The V gene lost 6 bases and the J gene lost 2 bases, with 17 bases spanning the gap. CDR3 protein: CASRPTGGDAYEQYF. In DNA, the CDR3 is TGTGCCAGCAGGCCGACTGGCGGGGATGCCTACGAGCAGTACTTC.

The V and J genes are TRBV7-9 and TRBJ1-4; the D gene is possibly TRBD1 (6 bases). This CDR3 region has 12 residues. Germline lookup yields CDR1 SEHNR and CDR2 FQNEAQ (reference sequence). The ends were cut back, 1 base at V and 11 bases at J, with 8 bases in the middle. In nucleotides, the CDR3 is TGTGCCAGCAGCTTAGATACAGGGAAACTGTTTTTT. This encodes CASSLDTGKLFF.

The V and J genes are TRBV28 and TRBJ1-1; the match to TRBD1 covers 8 bases. The junction had 5 bases not matched to a gene; V was cut back by 1 base and J by 4 bases. CDR1 and CDR2 (germline): MDHEN, SYDVKM. This CDR3 region has 15 residues. The CDR3 coding sequence is TGTGCCAGCAGTTTATTGGACAGGGCGGGCACTGAAGCTTTCTTT. Amino acid sequence: CASSLLDRAGTEAFF.

This clone was counted between two and nine times. The V and J genes are TRBV13 and TRBJ2-7; D remains unclear. Germline assignment: CDR1 PRHDT and CDR2 FYEKMQ (reference sequence). This CDR3 region has 15 residues. Deletions cut 2 bases from V and 5 bases from J, with 16 bases between. CDR3 DNA sequence: TGTGCCAGCAGCTTATATTCCAGCGATCGCGACGAGCAGTACTTC. It specifies CASSLYSSDRDEQYF.